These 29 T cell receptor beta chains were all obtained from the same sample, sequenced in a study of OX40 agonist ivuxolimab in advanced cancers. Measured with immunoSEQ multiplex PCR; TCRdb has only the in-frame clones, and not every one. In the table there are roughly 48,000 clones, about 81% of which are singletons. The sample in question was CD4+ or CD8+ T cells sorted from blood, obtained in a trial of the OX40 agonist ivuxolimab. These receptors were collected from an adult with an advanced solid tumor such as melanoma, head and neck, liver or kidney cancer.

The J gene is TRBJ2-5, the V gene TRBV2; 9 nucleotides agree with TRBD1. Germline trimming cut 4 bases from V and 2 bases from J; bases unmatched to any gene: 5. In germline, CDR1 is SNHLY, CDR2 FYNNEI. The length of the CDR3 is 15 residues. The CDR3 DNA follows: TGTGCCAGCAGTGCCGGACAGGGGTGGCAAGAGACCCAGTACTTC. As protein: CASSAGQGWQETQYF.

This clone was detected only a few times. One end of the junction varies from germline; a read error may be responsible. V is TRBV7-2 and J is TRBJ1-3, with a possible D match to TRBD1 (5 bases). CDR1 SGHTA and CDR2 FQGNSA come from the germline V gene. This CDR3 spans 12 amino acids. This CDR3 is CASSLERDGMRF. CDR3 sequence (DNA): TGTGCCAGCAGCTTAGAGAGGGACGGAATGCGATTT.

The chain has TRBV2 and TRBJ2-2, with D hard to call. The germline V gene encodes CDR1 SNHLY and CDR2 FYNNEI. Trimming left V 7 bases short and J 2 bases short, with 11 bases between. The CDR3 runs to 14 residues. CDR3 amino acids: CASTRARNTGELFF. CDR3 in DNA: TGTGCCAGCACTAGGGCAAGAAACACCGGGGAGCTGTTTTTT.

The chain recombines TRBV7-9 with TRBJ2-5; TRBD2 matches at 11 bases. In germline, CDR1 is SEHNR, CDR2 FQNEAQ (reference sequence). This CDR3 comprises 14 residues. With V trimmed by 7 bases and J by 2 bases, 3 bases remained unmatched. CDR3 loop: CASTTSGSQETQYF. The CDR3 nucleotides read TGTGCCAGCACAACTAGCGGGAGTCAAGAGACCCAGTACTTC. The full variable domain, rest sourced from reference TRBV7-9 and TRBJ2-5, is DTGVSQNPRHKITKRGQNVTFRCDPISEHNRLYWYRQTLGQGPEFLTYFQNEAQLEKSRLLSDRFSAERPKGSFSTLEIQRTEQGDSAMYLCASTTSGSQETQYFGPGTRLLVL.

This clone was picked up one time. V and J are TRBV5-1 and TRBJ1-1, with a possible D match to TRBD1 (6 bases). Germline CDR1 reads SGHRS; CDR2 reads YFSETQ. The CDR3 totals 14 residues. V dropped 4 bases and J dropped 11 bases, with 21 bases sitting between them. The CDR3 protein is CASSATGTTLFAFF. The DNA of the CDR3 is TGCGCCAGCAGCGCGACCGGGACAACTTTATTTGCTTTCTTT. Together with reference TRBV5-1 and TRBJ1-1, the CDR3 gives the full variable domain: KAGVTQTPRYLIKTRGQQVTLSCSPISGHRSVSWYQQTPGQGLQFLFEYFSETQRNKGNFPGRFSGRQFSNSRSEMNVSTLELGDSALYLCASSATGTTLFAFFGQGTRLTVV.

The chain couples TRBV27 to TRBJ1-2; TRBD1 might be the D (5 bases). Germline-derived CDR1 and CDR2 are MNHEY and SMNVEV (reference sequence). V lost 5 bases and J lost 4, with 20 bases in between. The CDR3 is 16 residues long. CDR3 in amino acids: CASSPRGRFGVYGYTF. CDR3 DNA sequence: TGTGCCAGCAGTCCAAGGGGACGATTTGGGGTCTATGGCTACACCTTC.

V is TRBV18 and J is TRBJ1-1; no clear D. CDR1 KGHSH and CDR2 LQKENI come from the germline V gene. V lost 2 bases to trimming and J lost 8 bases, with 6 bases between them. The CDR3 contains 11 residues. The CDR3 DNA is TGTGCCAGCTCACCAATCGAAGAAGCTTTCTTT. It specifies CASSPIEEAFF.

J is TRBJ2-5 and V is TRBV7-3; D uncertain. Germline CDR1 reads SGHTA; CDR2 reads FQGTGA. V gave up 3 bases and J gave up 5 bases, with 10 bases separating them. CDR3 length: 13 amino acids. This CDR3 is CASSFRARETQYF. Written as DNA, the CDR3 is TGTGCCAGCAGCTTTAGAGCGCGGGAGACCCAGTACTTC.

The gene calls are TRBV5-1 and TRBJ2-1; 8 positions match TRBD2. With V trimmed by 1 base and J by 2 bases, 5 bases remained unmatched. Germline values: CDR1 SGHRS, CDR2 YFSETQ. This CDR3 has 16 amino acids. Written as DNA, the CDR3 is TGCGCCAGCAGCTTGCAGGCGGGAGGCCCCTACAATGAGCAGTTCTTC. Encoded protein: CASSLQAGGPYNEQFF.

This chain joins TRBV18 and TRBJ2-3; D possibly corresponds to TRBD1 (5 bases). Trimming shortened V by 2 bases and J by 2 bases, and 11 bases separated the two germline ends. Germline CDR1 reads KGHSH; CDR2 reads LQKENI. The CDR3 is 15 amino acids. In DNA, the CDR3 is TGTGCCAGCTCACCATTGCAGGGCCCCACAGATACGCAGTATTTT. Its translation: CASSPLQGPTDTQYF.

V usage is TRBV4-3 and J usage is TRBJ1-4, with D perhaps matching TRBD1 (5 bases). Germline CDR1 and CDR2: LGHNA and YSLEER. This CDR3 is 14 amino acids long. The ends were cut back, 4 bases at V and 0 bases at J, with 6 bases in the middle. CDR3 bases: TGCGCCAGCAGCCCCAGGGCAACTAATGAAAAACTGTTTTTT. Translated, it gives CASSPRATNEKLFF.

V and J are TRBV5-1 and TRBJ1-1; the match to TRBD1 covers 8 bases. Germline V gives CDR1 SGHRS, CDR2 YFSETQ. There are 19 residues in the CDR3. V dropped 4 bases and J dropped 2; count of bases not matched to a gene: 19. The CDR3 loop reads CASSTTGARLGRKNTEAFF. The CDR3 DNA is TGCGCCAGCAGCACGACAGGGGCTCGCCTAGGGCGGAAAAACACTGAAGCTTTCTTT.

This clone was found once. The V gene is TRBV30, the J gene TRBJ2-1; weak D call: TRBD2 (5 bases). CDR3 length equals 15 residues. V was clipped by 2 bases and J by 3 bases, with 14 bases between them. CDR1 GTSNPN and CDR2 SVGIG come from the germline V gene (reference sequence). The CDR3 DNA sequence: TGTGCCTGGAGTTTGGGAGTAGCTATCTACAATGAGCAGTTCTTC. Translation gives CAWSLGVAIYNEQFF. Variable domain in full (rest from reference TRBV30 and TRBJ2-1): SQTIHQWPATLVQPVGSPLSLECTVEGTSNPNLYWYRQAAGRGLQLLFYSVGIGQISSEVPQNLSASRPQDRQFILSSKKLLLSDSGFYLCAWSLGVAIYNEQFFGPGTRLTVL.

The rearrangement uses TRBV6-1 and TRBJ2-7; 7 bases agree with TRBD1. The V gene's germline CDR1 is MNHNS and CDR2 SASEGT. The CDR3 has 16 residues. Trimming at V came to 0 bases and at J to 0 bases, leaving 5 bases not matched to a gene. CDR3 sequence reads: CASSEALGQISYEQYF. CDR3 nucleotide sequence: TGTGCCAGCAGTGAAGCCTTGGGACAGATCTCCTACGAGCAGTACTTC.

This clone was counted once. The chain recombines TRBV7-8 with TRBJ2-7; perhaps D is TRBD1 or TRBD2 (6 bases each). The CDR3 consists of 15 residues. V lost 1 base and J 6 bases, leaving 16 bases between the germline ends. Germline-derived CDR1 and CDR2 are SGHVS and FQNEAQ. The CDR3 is CASSLVLLGGGEQYF. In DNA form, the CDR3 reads TGTGCCAGCAGCTTAGTCTTACTAGGAGGGGGCGAGCAGTACTTC. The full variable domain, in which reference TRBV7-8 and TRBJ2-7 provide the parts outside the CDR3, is GAGVSQSPRYKVAKRGQDVALRCDPISGHVSLFWYQQALGQGPEFLTYFQNEAQLDKSGLPSDRFFAERPEGSVSTLKIQRTQQEDSAVYLCASSLVLLGGGEQYFGPGTRLTVT.

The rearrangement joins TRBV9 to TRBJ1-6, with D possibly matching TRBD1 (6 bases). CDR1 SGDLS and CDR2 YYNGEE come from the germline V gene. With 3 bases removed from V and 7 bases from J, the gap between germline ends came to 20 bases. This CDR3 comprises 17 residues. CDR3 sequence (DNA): TGTGCCAGCAGCGCGGTACCCTCAGGGGCTGAGAATTCACCCCTCCACTTT. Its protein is CASSAVPSGAENSPLHF.

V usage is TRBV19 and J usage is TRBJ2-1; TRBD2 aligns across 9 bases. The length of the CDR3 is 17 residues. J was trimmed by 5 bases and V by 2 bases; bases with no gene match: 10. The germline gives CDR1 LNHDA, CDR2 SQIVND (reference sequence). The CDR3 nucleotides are TGTGCCAGTAGTATACGGATTAGCGGGAGAGGTCACAATGAGCAGTTCTTC. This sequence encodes CASSIRISGRGHNEQFF.

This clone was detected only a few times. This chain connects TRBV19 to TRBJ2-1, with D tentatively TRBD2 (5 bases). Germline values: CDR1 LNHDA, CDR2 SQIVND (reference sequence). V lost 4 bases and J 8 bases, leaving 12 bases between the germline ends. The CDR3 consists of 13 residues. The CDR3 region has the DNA TGTGCCAGTAGTAGGTTTTATAGCGATGAGCAGTTCTTC. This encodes CASSRFYSDEQFF.

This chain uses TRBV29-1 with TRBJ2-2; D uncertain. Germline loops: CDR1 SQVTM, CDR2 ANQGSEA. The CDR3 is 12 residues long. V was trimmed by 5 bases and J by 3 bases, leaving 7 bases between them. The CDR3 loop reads CSVNTYTGELFF. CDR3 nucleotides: TGCAGCGTTAACACCTACACCGGGGAGCTGTTTTTT.

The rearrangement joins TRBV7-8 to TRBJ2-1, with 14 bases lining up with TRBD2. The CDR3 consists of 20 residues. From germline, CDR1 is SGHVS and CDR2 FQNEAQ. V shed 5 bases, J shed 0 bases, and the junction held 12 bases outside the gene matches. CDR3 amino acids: CASSQRLAGGRDSSYNEQFF. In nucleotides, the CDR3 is TGTGCCAGCAGCCAACGACTAGCGGGGGGGAGGGATAGCTCCTACAATGAGCAGTTCTTC.

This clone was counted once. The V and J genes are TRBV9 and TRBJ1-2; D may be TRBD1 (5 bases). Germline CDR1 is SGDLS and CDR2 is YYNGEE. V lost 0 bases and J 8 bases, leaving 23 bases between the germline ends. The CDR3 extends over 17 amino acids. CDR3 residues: CASSVVHGPGGVDGYTF. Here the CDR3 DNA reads TGTGCCAGCAGCGTAGTGCACGGTCCAGGAGGGGTTGACGGCTACACCTTC.

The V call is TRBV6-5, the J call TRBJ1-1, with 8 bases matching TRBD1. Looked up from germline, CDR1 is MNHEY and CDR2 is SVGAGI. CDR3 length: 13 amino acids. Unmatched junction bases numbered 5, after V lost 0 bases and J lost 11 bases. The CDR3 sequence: CASSYSGTGGAFF. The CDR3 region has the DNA TGTGCCAGCAGTTACTCGGGGACAGGTGGGGCTTTCTTT.

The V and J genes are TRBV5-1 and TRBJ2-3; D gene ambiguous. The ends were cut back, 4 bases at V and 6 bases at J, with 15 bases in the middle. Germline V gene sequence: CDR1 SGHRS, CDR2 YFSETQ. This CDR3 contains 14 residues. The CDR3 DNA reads TGCGCCAGCAGCCCCTTAGCTCCGAAGGATACGCAGTATTTT. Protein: CASSPLAPKDTQYF. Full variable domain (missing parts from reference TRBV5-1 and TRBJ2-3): KAGVTQTPRYLIKTRGQQVTLSCSPISGHRSVSWYQQTPGQGLQFLFEYFSETQRNKGNFPGRFSGRQFSNSRSEMNVSTLELGDSALYLCASSPLAPKDTQYFGPGTRLTVL.

The CDR3 DNA reads TGTGCCAGCAGTGAAGGTCCCGGACGGCAAGAGACCCAGTACTTC. Translated: CASSEGPGRQETQYF. The chain joins TRBV6-1 to TRBJ2-5; D not certain. The germline V and J ends were trimmed by 1 base and 2 bases, with 11 bases remaining between them. The CDR3 has 15 amino acids. The germline V gene has CDR1 MNHNS and CDR2 SASEGT.

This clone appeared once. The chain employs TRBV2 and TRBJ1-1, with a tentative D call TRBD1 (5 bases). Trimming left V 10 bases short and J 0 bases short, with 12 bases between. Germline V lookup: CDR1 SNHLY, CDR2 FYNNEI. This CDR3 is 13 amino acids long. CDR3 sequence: CATFDSMNTEAFF. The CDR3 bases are TGTGCCACGTTCGACAGCATGAACACTGAAGCTTTCTTT.

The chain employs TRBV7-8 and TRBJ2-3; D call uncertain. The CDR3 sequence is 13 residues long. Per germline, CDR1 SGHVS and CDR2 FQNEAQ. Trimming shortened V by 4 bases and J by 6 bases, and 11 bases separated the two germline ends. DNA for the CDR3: TGTGCCAGCAGCTCGTCCCAACAGGATACGCAGTATTTT. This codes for CASSSSQQDTQYF.

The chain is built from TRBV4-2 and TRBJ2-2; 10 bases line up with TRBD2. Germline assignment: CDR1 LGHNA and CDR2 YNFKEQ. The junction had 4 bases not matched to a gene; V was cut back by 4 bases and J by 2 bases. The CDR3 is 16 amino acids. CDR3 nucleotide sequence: TGTGCCAGCAGCCCCCGGACTAGCGGAAACACCGGGGAGCTGTTTTTT. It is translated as CASSPRTSGNTGELFF.

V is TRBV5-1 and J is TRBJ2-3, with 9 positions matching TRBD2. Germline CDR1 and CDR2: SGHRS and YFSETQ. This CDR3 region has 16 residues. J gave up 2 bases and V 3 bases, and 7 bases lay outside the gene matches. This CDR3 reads CASSSRVAGVTDTQYF. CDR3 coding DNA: TGCGCCAGCAGCTCGAGGGTAGCGGGGGTCACAGATACGCAGTATTTT.

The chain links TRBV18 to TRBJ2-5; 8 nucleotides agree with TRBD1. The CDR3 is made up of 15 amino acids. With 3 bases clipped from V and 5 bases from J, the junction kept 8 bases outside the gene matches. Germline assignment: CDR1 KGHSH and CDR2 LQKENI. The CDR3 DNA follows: TGTGCCAGCTCACCGCGGACAGGGAATTCGGAGACCCAGTACTTC. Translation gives CASSPRTGNSETQYF.